This T cell receptor beta chain was sequenced for a study of T-cell memory formation after mild COVID-19. A 5'RACE reaction primed in the constant segment made cDNA libraries of TCR alpha and TCR beta, and these carried sample barcodes and UMIs. MiXCR, run by TCRdb on the 5' RACE reads, gives a single entry per CDR3 protein. The sample includes roughly 250,000 distinct CDR3 sequences, 16% seen only once; the top ten take more than 20%. The clonotype originates from a man aged 18 to 30 who had mild COVID-19 (a few samples of this study predate the infection). Cell type and time point are not known. The specimen sequenced was PBMCs or a T cell subset sorted from them (not recorded which).

CDR3 protein: CASSQATGWGTEAFF. CDR3 in DNA: TGCGCCAGCAGCCAAGCGACAGGGTGGGGCACTGAAGCTTTCTTT. The chain carries TRBV4-3 and TRBJ1-1, with 7 bases fitting TRBD1. V was clipped by 1 base and J by 4 bases; unmatched bases: 6. The CDR3 sequence is 15 residues long. The germline V gene encodes CDR1 LGHNA and CDR2 YSLEER.